The rows below give T cell receptor beta chains drawn from one sample of a study of shared clonotypes between healthy human individuals. Some clones are missing from TCRdb's copy, which holds only in-frame ones; the method was immunoSEQ multiplex PCR. The sample yields roughly 2,000,000 clones, approximately 94% seen once. The sample comprised naive CD8+ T cells sorted from blood. These receptors were collected from a young man in good health. CDR3s include the opening cysteine and the closing phenylalanine or tryptophan. A D gene is named only where the DNA matches it firmly. Size values are once, few and many counts, or a class for expanded clones, and some rows have none.

.,.,14,TRBJ2-3,TRBV10-1,TGCGCCAGCAGTGAGGAGGGGGGCACAGATACGCAGTATTTT,CASSEEGGTDTQYF
.,.,15,TRBJ2-1,TRBV7-9,TGTGCCAGCAGCTTACCGGGGATAGTCGACAATGAGCAGTTCTTC,CASSLPGIVDNEQFF
.,.,11,TRBJ2-7,TRBV5-4,TGTGCCAGCAGCTTGGATACAAAGCAGTACTTC,CASSLDTKQYF
.,.,14,TRBJ2-1,TRBV5-1,TGCGCCAGCAGCTTGTGGAGGGGACACAATGAGCAGTTCTTC,CASSLWRGHNEQFF
.,once,12,TRBJ2-1,TRBV6-1,TGTGCCAGCAGTGAGCCGTACAATGAGCAGTTCTTC,CASSEPYNEQFF
TRBD1,.,15,TRBJ2-3,TRBV6-5,TGTGCCAGCAGTCGGCGACAGGGGGCTTCAGATACGCAGTATTTT,CASSRRQGASDTQYF
.,.,15,TRBJ2-2,TRBV6-1,TGTGCCAGCAGTGACCCCGGGGGTGGGACCGGGGAGCTGTTTTTT,CASSDPGGGTGELFF
.,once,16,TRBJ1-6,TRBV2,TGTGCCAGCAGTGATGGGGGCCCCTTCTATAATTCACCCCTCCACTTT,CASSDGGPFYNSPLHF
.,.,14,TRBJ2-7,TRBV5-6,TGTGCCAGCAGCTTGTTGTACAGGCCTGGCGAGCAGTACTTC,CASSLLYRPGEQYF
.,.,14,TRBJ2-5,TRBV5-6,TGTGCCAGCAGCTTACCCATCTCTAAGGAGACCCAGTACTTC,CASSLPISKETQYF
TRBD2,.,17,TRBJ2-2,TRBV28,TGTGCCAGCAGTCGCTTAGCGGGGGTACTAAACACCGGGGAGCTGTTTTTT,CASSRLAGVLNTGELFF
.,.,15,TRBJ2-7,TRBV6-1,TGTGCCAGCAGTGTCGGACTGCATATGACCTACGAGCAGTACTTC,CASSVGLHMTYEQYF
TRBD2,.,14,TRBJ2-7,TRBV6-6,TGTGCCAGCAGGTTTTGGGAGCGGGACCACGAGCAGTACTTC,CASRFWERDHEQYF
TRBD1,.,13,TRBJ1-1,TRBV6-6,TGTGCCAGCAGTTCAACAGGGGTGGCTGAAGCTTTCTTT,CASSSTGVAEAFF
.,.,11,TRBJ2-7,TRBV7-3,TGCGCCAGCAGCGGACCCCTTGAGCAGTACTTC,CASSGPLEQYF
.,.,13,TRBJ2-5,TRBV5-1,TGCGCCAGCAGCTTGGAGGCCGAAGAGACCCAGTACTTC,CASSLEAEETQYF
.,few,13,TRBJ1-1,TRBV28,TGTGCCAGCAGTTTTCGAGGGAACACTGAAGCTTTCTTT,CASSFRGNTEAFF
.,.,14,TRBJ2-5,TRBV5-4,TGTGCCAGCAGCTTGGCCCTGGGTATGGAGACCCAGTACTTC,CASSLALGMETQYF
TRBD1,.,16,TRBJ2-1,TRBV28,TGTGCCAGCAGTTTCGTGACAGGGGTGTCCTACAATGAGCAGTTCTTC,CASSFVTGVSYNEQFF
TRBD2,.,16,TRBJ2-7,TRBV6-1,TGTGCCAGCAGTGAGGGGGAGACTAGCGGGGGCTACGAGCAGTACTTC,CASSEGETSGGYEQYF
.,.,17,TRBJ2-2,TRBV4-1,TGCGCCAGCAGCCAAGATCAGGAGACAGGTGGGACCGGGGAGCTGTTTTTT,CASSQDQETGGTGELFF
TRBD2,.,14,TRBJ2-7,TRBV2,TGTGCCAGCGATGAACGGGACTACCTCCGCGAGCAGTACTTC,CASDERDYLREQYF
.,.,15,TRBJ2-7,TRBV11-3,TGTGCCAGCAGCCAAAACAGGGACGGCACCTACGAGCAGTACTTC,CASSQNRDGTYEQYF
.,.,14,TRBJ2-7,TRBV4-1,TGCGCCAGCAGCCAAGGGCCCACCAACTACGAGCAGTACTTC,CASSQGPTNYEQYF
TRBD2,few,17,TRBJ2-3,TRBV7-9,TGTGCCAGCAGCTCCGGGACTAGCGGGAGTAGCACAGATACGCAGTATTTT,CASSSGTSGSSTDTQYF
TRBD1,.,17,TRBJ1-6,TRBV19,TGTGCCAGTAGTCCGACACAGGGGCCGACCTATAATTCACCCCTCCACTTT,CASSPTQGPTYNSPLHF